This TCR beta chain derives from a study of radiation and T cells in renal cell carcinoma. Looking at the study overall: Nephrectomy followed 15 Gy stereotactic body radiation by 4 weeks. The study, taken as a whole, reports: Top tumor clonotypes rose in blood 2 weeks post-radiation, then contracted.

Worth noting for this clone: Its specificity is unknown.

Stated time point: baseline pretreatment blood. Treatment indicated: 15 Gy SBRT to primary tumor, nephrectomy 4 weeks later. Clear cell pathology was present in this patient's renal cell carcinoma. Produced via immunoSEQ multiplex PCR; TCRdb's table is partial and in-frame only. The sample holds over 120,000 clones; 70% to 90% are singletons and the top ten take about 12%. V lost 6 bases to trimming and J lost 0 bases, with 11 bases between them. CDR1 is SEHNR and CDR2 is FQNEAQ in the germline V gene (reference sequence). The CDR3 contains 15 residues. The chain carries TRBV7-9 and TRBJ1-4; D uncertain. This TCR came from a woman aged 50 to 60 with renal cell carcinoma. Material: blood, obtained from a patient whose treatment included radiotherapy and nephrectomy. For the CDR3, the DNA is TGTGCCAGCAGTATACTCCTTGCAACTAATGAAAAACTGTTTTTT. This sequence encodes CASSILLATNEKLFF.